What follows are 3 T cell receptor beta chains derived from one specimen sequenced in a study of T cells in Graves' hyperthyroidism and ophthalmopathy. Template material for amplifying TCR beta CDR3 regions consisted of RNA transcripts. In the first-round RT-PCR of the TCR CDR3, the HTBI primer set was used. TCRdb passed the multiplex PCR reads through MiXCR, listing each CDR3 protein once. Counted here are about 700,000 distinct CDR3 sequences, 14% occurring once; the ten biggest clones make up more than 8.5%. The sample comprised blood. These receptors originate from a woman in her late teens or twenties with Graves' hyperthyroidism.

This clonotype was recorded at least ten times. The genes are TRBV5-1 and TRBJ2-1, with 8 bases identical to TRBD2. Germline V gene lookup returns CDR1 SGHRS and CDR2 YFSETQ. Trimming cost V 3 bases and J 0 bases; bases outside gene matches: 5. The CDR3 contains 16 residues. The CDR3 sequence: CASSSRSGSSYNEQFF. The CDR3 DNA is TGCGCCAGCAGCTCCAGAAGCGGGAGCTCCTACAATGAGCAGTTCTTC.

This clonotype was detected many times. The DNA for the CDR3 is TGTGCCATCAGTGATCGGGGGGAGAAACTGTTTTTT. It encodes CAISDRGEKLFF. This chain joins TRBV10-3 and TRBJ1-4, with D possibly TRBD1 on 5 matching bases. The ends were cut back, 3 bases at V and 11 bases at J, with 10 bases in the middle. In germline, CDR1 is ENHRY, CDR2 SYGVKD. This CDR3 region has 12 residues.

This clonotype was picked up one time. CDR3 DNA: TGTGCCAGTAGTATAGGGACAGGGGGCTTTAATGAGCAGTTCTTC. This translates into CASSIGTGGFNEQFF. J is TRBJ2-1 and V is TRBV11-2, with 12 positions matching TRBD1. Looked up from germline, CDR1 is SGHAT and CDR2 is FQNNGV. V lost 9 bases, J lost 7 bases, and 10 bases stayed unmatched. The CDR3 length is 15 residues.